These 30 T cell receptor beta chains were sequenced from one sample in a study. TCRdb re-called the RT-PCR reads through MiXCR, storing one row per CDR3 protein. The data show hundreds of thousands of distinct CDR3 sequences, with 13% to 15% seen just once and 3.6% held by the top ten. Material for sequencing was memory CD4+ T cells from blood. These receptors all come from a female donor in good health, serving as a healthy control.

CDR3 residues: CASSEDWNNSPLHF. CDR3 in DNA: TGTGCCAGCAGTGAGGACTGGAATAATTCACCCCTCCACTTT. This chain joins TRBV27 and TRBJ1-6; D is undetermined. V dropped 5 bases and J dropped 5 bases, with 10 bases sitting between them. CDR1 MNHEY and CDR2 SMNVEV come from the germline V gene (reference sequence). The CDR3 runs 14 residues.

This clonotype was seen repeatedly, ten times or more. The gene calls are TRBV20-1 and TRBJ2-1; D assignment may be TRBD1 or TRBD2 (5 bases each). The CDR3 contains 15 residues. Germline CDR1 reads DFQATT; CDR2 reads SNEGSKA (reference sequence). Trimming left V 0 bases short and J 2 bases short, with 11 bases between. The DNA for the CDR3 is TGCAGTGCTAGAGATCTCGGGGCCCCCTACAATGAGCAGTTCTTC. Its protein product is CSARDLGAPYNEQFF.

The sample holds a few counts of this clonotype. The rearrangement joins TRBV11-2 to TRBJ1-1, with D unclear. Looked up from germline, CDR1 is SGHAT and CDR2 is FQNNGV. Trimming left V 5 bases short and J 3 bases short, with 10 bases between. CDR3 size: 13 residues. CDR3 in amino acids: CASSLPMYTEAFF. CDR3 sequence (DNA): TGTGCCAGCAGCCTCCCTATGTACACTGAAGCTTTCTTT.

This clonotype came up a few times. The chain carries TRBV5-6 and TRBJ1-1, with D unresolved. Trimming removed 7 bases from V and 0 bases from J, with 10 bases in between. The CDR3 is 13 residues long. Germline assignment: CDR1 SGHDT and CDR2 YYEEEE. DNA of the CDR3: TGTGCCAGCCGAAGGAGGATGAACACTGAAGCTTTCTTT. It translates to CASRRRMNTEAFF. The whole variable domain, filled in from reference TRBV5-6 and TRBJ1-1, reads DAGVTQSPTHLIKTRGQQVTLRCSPKSGHDTVSWYQQALGQGPQFIFQYYEEEERQRGNFPDRFSGHQFPNYSSELNVNALLLGDSALYLCASRRRMNTEAFFGQGTRLTVV.

This chain links TRBV12-3 or TRBV12-4 with TRBJ1-4, with D possibly TRBD1 on 5 matching bases. CDR3 length: 12 amino acids. Trimming stripped 6 bases from V and 7 bases from J, with 9 bases between. Here the CDR3 DNA reads TGTGCCAGCAGGTCAGGGACTGAAAAACTGTTTTTT. This gives the protein CASRSGTEKLFF.

This clonotype appeared a few times. V is TRBV4-3 and J is TRBJ1-5; TRBD1 agrees at 7 bases. Trimming cost V 4 bases and J 3 bases; bases outside gene matches: 9. The germline V gene encodes CDR1 LGHNA and CDR2 YSLEER. The CDR3 is made up of 16 amino acids. As DNA, the CDR3 is TGCGCCAGCAGCCCCGGGCGGGACAGATACAATCAGCCCCAGCATTTT. As protein: CASSPGRDRYNQPQHF.

This clonotype was seen a few times. The chain combines TRBV11-2 with TRBJ1-2; the D is unclear. V was trimmed by 1 base and J by 2 bases, leaving 14 bases between them. Germline-derived CDR1 and CDR2 are SGHAT and FQNNGV. This CDR3 is 16 amino acids long. In DNA, the CDR3 is TGTGCCAGCAGCTTAGCATCGGGCAGACTAAACTATGGCTACACCTTC. Its translation: CASSLASGRLNYGYTF.

The chain employs TRBV9 and TRBJ2-1; D assignment may be TRBD1 or TRBD2 (5 bases each). The V gene's germline CDR1 is SGDLS and CDR2 YYNGEE. There are 16 residues in the CDR3. V dropped 3 bases and J dropped 8 bases, with 21 bases sitting between them. The DNA for the CDR3 is TGTGCCAGCAGCGGAGCCACCTGGGACCGCCAACATGAGCAGTTCTTC. Protein: CASSGATWDRQHEQFF.

Regarding this clonotype: This may stem from a read error, because a much larger clone lies one nucleotide away. The V call is TRBV4-2, the J call TRBJ2-7, with 12 bases that match TRBD2. V dropped 4 bases and J dropped 3; count of bases not matched to a gene: 4. Germline values: CDR1 LGHNA, CDR2 YNFKEQ. This CDR3 region has 15 residues. The CDR3 loop reads CASSLRTSGNYEQYF. The CDR3 DNA sequence: TGTGCCAGCAGCCTCCGGACTAGCGGGAACTACGAGCAGTACTTC.

Ten or more counts support this clonotype. The chain combines TRBV10-3 with TRBJ2-1; 8 bases match TRBD2. In germline, CDR1 is ENHRY, CDR2 SYGVKD. This CDR3 is 15 amino acids long. J lost 7 bases, V lost 3 bases, and 8 bases had no gene match. This CDR3 is CAISEAGARRNEQFF. For the CDR3, the DNA is TGTGCCATCAGTGAAGCGGGAGCTCGTCGGAATGAGCAGTTCTTC.

This clonotype was seen ten or more times. This chain uses TRBV20-1 with TRBJ1-1; no clear D gene. The CDR3 has 15 residues. V lost 1 base and J 0 bases, leaving 12 bases between the germline ends. Per germline, CDR1 DFQATT and CDR2 SNEGSKA (reference sequence). The CDR3 region has the DNA TGCAGTGCTAGAGCTTGGTCGGTGATGAACACTGAAGCTTTCTTT. Its protein product is CSARAWSVMNTEAFF.

The chain links TRBV18 to TRBJ2-5; D might be TRBD1 (6 bases). The ends were cut back, 3 bases at V and 4 bases at J, with 18 bases in the middle. CDR1 and CDR2 (germline): KGHSH, LQKENI. The CDR3 consists of 16 residues. CDR3 loop: CASSPTSQGSGETQYF. The CDR3 DNA is TGTGCCAGCTCACCGACGTCCCAGGGGTCGGGAGAGACCCAGTACTTC.

V and J are TRBV5-1 and TRBJ2-5; TRBD2 matches 8 bases. J gave up 1 base and V 4 bases, and 6 bases lay outside the gene matches. CDR1 and CDR2 from the germline V gene are SGHRS and YFSETQ. CDR3 length equals 15 residues. The CDR3 nucleotides read TGCGCCAGCAGCAGGGACGGGGGGGTCCAAGAGACCCAGTACTTC. Amino acid sequence: CASSRDGGVQETQYF.

The CDR3 is CASSDEMLAGAFF. CDR3 nucleotide sequence: TGTGCCAGCAGTGACGAAATGTTAGCAGGAGCTTTCTTT. V and J are TRBV6-1 and TRBJ1-1, with unresolved D. CDR1 is MNHNS, CDR2 SASEGT, per germline. With 3 bases removed from V and 10 bases from J, the gap between germline ends came to 15 bases. The CDR3 contains 13 residues.

The rearrangement uses TRBV20-1 and TRBJ2-3; unclear D gene. The CDR3 covers 11 residues. The V end lost 8 bases, the J end lost 2 bases, and 8 bases lay between the germline ends. The germline CDR1 and CDR2 sequences are DFQATT and SNEGSKA (reference sequence). DNA of the CDR3: TGCAGTCCCCGGTCCACAGATACGCAGTATTTT. It encodes CSPRSTDTQYF.

This clonotype has at least ten counts. The V call is TRBV6-2 or TRBV6-3, the J call TRBJ2-4; D is perhaps TRBD1 (7 bases). Looked up from germline, CDR1 is MNHEY and CDR2 is SVGEGT. V was shortened by 2 bases and J by 3 bases, with 14 bases between the two germline ends. The CDR3 length is 16 residues. The CDR3 is CASSYVAGGYKNIQYF. CDR3 sequence (DNA): TGTGCCAGCAGTTACGTGGCAGGGGGGTACAAAAACATTCAGTACTTC.

V gene TRBV6-1 combines with J gene TRBJ2-3, with D perhaps matching TRBD1 (6 bases). This CDR3 spans 13 amino acids. Trimming took off 8 bases at V and 2 bases at J, with 11 bases between the two ends. CDR1 is MNHNS, CDR2 SASEGT, per germline. The CDR3 is CASETGNTDTQYF. As DNA, the CDR3 is TGTGCCAGCGAAACAGGGAACACAGATACGCAGTATTTT.

This chain links TRBV7-3 with TRBJ2-1; D is possibly TRBD1 or TRBD2 (5 bases each). Trimming removed 4 bases from V and 8 bases from J, with 18 bases in between. Germline V gene sequence: CDR1 SGHTA, CDR2 FQGTGA. The CDR3 is made up of 15 amino acids. CDR3 sequence: CASSSPAGTLDEQFF. The CDR3 DNA reads TGTGCCAGCAGCTCACCGGCCGGGACCCTAGATGAGCAGTTCTTC. The whole variable domain, remainder taken from reference TRBV7-3 and TRBJ2-1, is GAGVSQTPSNKVTEKGKYVELRCDPISGHTALYWYRQSLGQGPEFLIYFQGTGAADDSGLPNDRFFAVRPEGSVSTLKIQRTERGDSAVYLCASSSPAGTLDEQFFGPGTRLTVL.

As for this clonotype: Its ends do not fully match the called genes, so a read error is possible. The chain carries TRBV7-7 and TRBJ2-7; perhaps D is TRBD1 or TRBD2 (5 bases each). CDR3 length: 15 amino acids. CDR1 and CDR2 from the germline V gene are SSHAT and FNYEAQ (reference sequence). The CDR3 spells CASSVDMGRRNEQYF. The CDR3 DNA reads TGTGCTAGCAGCGTTGATATGGGACGGAGGAACGAGCAGTACTTC.

The CDR3 bases are TGTGCCATCAGTGGAAGGGGTCAAGGGAACACTGAAGCTTTCTTT. As protein: CAISGRGQGNTEAFF. This sequence joins TRBV10-3 and TRBJ1-1; possibly TRBD1 for D (5 bases). From germline, CDR1 is ENHRY and CDR2 SYGVKD. The CDR3 extends over 15 amino acids. Trimming took 4 bases from V and 1 from J, leaving 13 bases between them.

This clonotype came up many times. V and J are TRBV20-1 and TRBJ2-1; either TRBD1 or TRBD2 may fit D (5 bases each). The V end was cut by 6 bases, the J end by 7 bases, with 16 bases between. CDR1 is DFQATT, CDR2 SNEGSKA, per germline (reference sequence). This CDR3 comprises 13 residues. The DNA for the CDR3 is TGCAGTGCCAGGGCCCCCGGGGTAAATGAGCAGTTCTTC. Its protein product is CSARAPGVNEQFF.

This clonotype showed up just once. CDR3 sequence: CASSNRQGLGGYTF. In nucleotides, the CDR3 is TGTGCCAGCAGTAACCGCCAGGGGTTAGGAGGCTACACCTTC. The chain is built from TRBV28 and TRBJ1-2; D perhaps matches TRBD1 (6 bases). Germline assignment: CDR1 MDHEN and CDR2 SYDVKM. Trimming removed 5 bases from V and 8 bases from J, with 18 bases in between. This CDR3 comprises 14 residues.

This clonotype was seen ten or more times. The CDR3 region is CASSLAGGNYEQYF. As DNA, the CDR3 is TGCGCCAGCAGCTTGGCCGGGGGAAACTACGAGCAGTACTTC. The gene calls are TRBV5-1 and TRBJ2-7, with D perhaps TRBD2 (6 bases). Trimming removed 0 bases from V and 3 bases from J, with 10 bases in between. The CDR3 is made up of 14 amino acids. The germline V gene has CDR1 SGHRS and CDR2 YFSETQ.

This clonotype was recorded at least ten times. The chain recombines TRBV10-3 with TRBJ2-5; possible D gene TRBD1, 6 bases. The V gene's germline CDR1 is ENHRY and CDR2 SYGVKD. V was cut by 8 bases and J by 5 bases, with 18 bases left in between. The CDR3 is 14 residues long. CDR3 nucleotides: TGTGCCATCGGAACAGGGACCGCTGGGGAGACCCAGTACTTC. It encodes CAIGTGTAGETQYF.

This sequence joins TRBV12-3 or TRBV12-4 and TRBJ1-1; 7 positions agree with TRBD1. The length of the CDR3 is 12 residues. J was trimmed by 11 bases and V by 3 bases; bases with no gene match: 6. The CDR3, as DNA: TGTGCCAGCAGTTTCGAGGGGGCTCCGGCTTTCTTT. Translated, it gives CASSFEGAPAFF.

This clonotype has a count of ten or more. The gene calls are TRBV11-2 and TRBJ2-1; D uncertain. This CDR3 has 15 residues. V was trimmed by 5 bases and J by 7 bases, leaving 18 bases between them. CDR1 SGHAT and CDR2 FQNNGV come from the germline V gene. CDR3 amino acids: CASSLGLSESNEQFF. The CDR3 DNA follows: TGTGCCAGCAGCCTAGGGCTCTCTGAGTCGAATGAGCAGTTCTTC.

This chain connects TRBV7-9 to TRBJ1-1, with D hard to call. Germline CDR1 SEHNR, CDR2 FQNEAQ (reference sequence). V gave up 8 bases and J gave up 1 base, with 8 bases separating them. CDR3 length equals 12 residues. CDR3 loop: CASLRQNTEAFF. The CDR3 nucleotides read TGTGCCAGCCTAAGGCAGAACACTGAAGCTTTCTTT.

The chain has TRBV9 and TRBJ1-2; 7 bases map to TRBD1. This CDR3 region has 15 residues. V was clipped by 2 bases and J by 2 bases; unmatched bases: 6. Germline values: CDR1 SGDLS, CDR2 YYNGEE. The CDR3 region is CASSVESRGNYGYTF. For the CDR3, the DNA is TGTGCCAGCAGCGTCGAATCCAGGGGGAACTATGGCTACACCTTC.

The chain combines TRBV20-1 with TRBJ2-5; D is ambiguous. The CDR3 contains 11 residues. V gave up 7 bases and J gave up 5 bases, with 11 bases separating them. The germline V gene has CDR1 DFQATT and CDR2 SNEGSKA (reference sequence). This CDR3 reads CSVTWRETQYF. The CDR3 DNA follows: TGCAGTGTTACCTGGCGTGAGACCCAGTACTTC.

Many counts were recorded for this clonotype. The chain uses TRBV20-1 and TRBJ1-1; D possibly corresponds to TRBD1 (5 bases). Germline V gives CDR1 DFQATT, CDR2 SNEGSKA (reference sequence). This CDR3 has 16 residues. V lost 0 bases to trimming and J lost 1 base, with 15 bases between them. CDR3 in DNA: TGCAGTGCTAGAGATAAGGGGAGGTTAGCGAACACTGAAGCTTTCTTT. Amino acid sequence: CSARDKGRLANTEAFF.